The entry below describes one TCR beta chain. The antigen is unknown. This sample was included in a study of CD8 T cells in Susac syndrome. Random hexamers were used to reverse transcribe the RNA input (roughly 0.5 to 1 ug). Amplification of TCR beta CDR3 across 54 Vbeta and 13 Jbeta was performed with immunoSEQ multiplex PCR. TCRdb reanalysed the immunoSEQ multiplex PCR reads using MiXCR and keeps one entry per CDR3 protein. The table includes some 150,000 distinct CDR3 sequences, approximately 95% detected once. General study points: The study conceded that its TCR sequencing and HLA analysis involved relatively few individuals.

Negative isolation yielded CD4+ and CD8+ T cells, and FACS enriched TEMRA cells. Germline trimming cut 6 bases from V and 0 bases from J; bases unmatched to any gene: 4. The CDR3 is 14 amino acids. Sample: CD4+ T cells from PBMCs. This chain links TRBV12-3 or TRBV12-4 with TRBJ1-1; 7 bases match TRBD1. The TCR was taken from a human donor in good health. The CDR3 here is CASRLTGVNTEAFF. The CDR3 bases are TGTGCCAGCAGATTAACAGGGGTGAACACTGAAGCTTTCTTT.